These 7 T cell receptor beta chains came from one sample sequenced in a study of CD8+CD57+ T cells in acquired aplastic anemia (dated by TCRdb to the late 2010s). Sequenced on an Illumina HiSeq 2000. TCR beta VDJ combination and CDR3 sequence profiling used genomic DNA as the template. Clones were called with MiXCR by TCRdb after fastp trimmed the public reads at Q25, and only in-frame beta chains were retained. Each CDR3 protein appears once, grouped with its most common genes and DNA. A total of some 210,000 distinct CDR3 sequences appear in this sample, over 60% of them only once. Clones ranked in the top ten supply about 31% of the sample. The sequenced sample consisted of sorted CD4+, CD8+, or CD8+CD57+ T cells (not recorded which) from PBMCs. These receptors originate from a human donor in good health.

This clonotype was observed a few times. The rearrangement uses TRBV3-1 and TRBJ2-3, with TRBD1 identical over 9 bases. The CDR3 totals 19 residues. Germline V gene sequence: CDR1 LGHDT, CDR2 YNNKEL (reference sequence). J lost 4 bases, V lost 0 bases, and 14 bases had no gene match. CDR3: CASSQERGTGQGFPDTQYF. In DNA form, the CDR3 reads TGTGCCAGCAGCCAAGAAAGAGGTACGGGACAGGGCTTTCCAGATACGCAGTATTTT.

The chain recombines TRBV7-2 with TRBJ2-5; D is perhaps TRBD1 (6 bases). Trimming left V 5 bases short and J 7 bases short, with 17 bases between. There are 14 residues in the CDR3. Germline CDR1 is SGHTA and CDR2 is FQGNSA. CDR3 sequence reads: CASSADRSQGTQYF. DNA for the CDR3: TGTGCCAGCAGCGCCGACCGATCACAGGGGACCCAGTACTTC.

This chain uses TRBV20-1 with TRBJ2-3, with unresolved D. The CDR3 is 14 amino acids. Germline assignment: CDR1 DFQATT and CDR2 SNEGSKA (reference sequence). Trimming pared 7 bases from V and 7 bases from J, leaving 21 bases between. This CDR3 is CSVSVSVPMNTQYF. In DNA form, the CDR3 reads TGCAGTGTCTCGGTGAGCGTGCCTATGAATACGCAGTATTTT.

This chain uses TRBV7-9 with TRBJ2-7; 11 bases align to TRBD2. The CDR3 length is 15 residues. V lost 3 bases, J lost 4 bases, and 5 bases stayed unmatched. CDR1 and CDR2 from the germline V gene are SEHNR and FQNEAQ (reference sequence). CDR3 DNA: TGTGCCAGCAGCTTGACTAGCGGGATTGGATACGAGCAGTACTTC. Protein: CASSLTSGIGYEQYF.

V is TRBV7-9 and J is TRBJ2-3; TRBD1 matches at 10 bases. The V gene's germline CDR1 is SEHNR and CDR2 FQNEAQ (reference sequence). The CDR3 is made up of 15 amino acids. J was trimmed by 5 bases and V by 5 bases; bases with no gene match: 7. DNA of the CDR3: TGTGCCAGCAGCCCCGGGACAGGGGAAGGAGATACGCAGTATTTT. The encoded protein is CASSPGTGEGDTQYF.

The rearrangement links TRBV5-4 to TRBJ2-5, with a tentative D call TRBD2 (6 bases). CDR1 and CDR2 from the germline V gene are SGHNT and YYREEE (reference sequence). CDR3 length: 15 amino acids. V lost 0 bases, J lost 5 bases, and 14 bases lay in between. The CDR3 is CASSLGGGKTETQYF. Here the CDR3 DNA reads TGTGCCAGCAGCTTGGGGGGCGGGAAGACCGAGACCCAGTACTTC.

Details on this clonotype: Relative to the germline gene, one junction end is altered; a read error may explain this. The gene calls are TRBV7-3 and TRBJ2-1; D is unclear. This CDR3 has 13 amino acids. Germline-derived CDR1 and CDR2 are SGHTA and FQGTGA. The CDR3 spells CASSSFGYNEQFF. The CDR3 region has the DNA TGTGCTAGCAGCTCCTTTGGGTACAATGAGCAGTTCTTC.